The 10 T cell receptor beta chains reported below all come from one sample, sequenced in a study of Graves' ophthalmopathy and Graves' hyperthyroidism. Researchers took RNA transcripts and amplified TCR beta CDR3 regions from them. First-round RT-PCR used HTBI primers; second-round multiplex PCR followed. TCRdb re-analysed the multiplex PCR reads in MiXCR, keeping a single row per CDR3 protein. Among about 600,000 distinct CDR3 sequences listed, approximately 35% were seen once. The sequencing input was peripheral blood or thyroid tissue (not recorded which). The source of these receptors is an adult man with Graves' hyperthyroidism.

There are many counts of this clonotype. The V call is TRBV4-1, the J call TRBJ1-5, with a possible D match to TRBD1 (5 bases). Between the trimmed V and J ends, which lost 0 bases and 6 bases, there was a span of 12 bases. From germline, CDR1 is MGHRA and CDR2 YSYEKL. This CDR3 comprises 15 residues. The CDR3 DNA sequence: TGCGCCAGCAGCCAAGAGGCTCAGGGAAGTCAGCCCCAGCATTTT. Amino acid sequence: CASSQEAQGSQPQHF.

This clonotype was recorded at least ten times. J is TRBJ2-7 and V is TRBV6-5; TRBD1 matches at 7 bases. Germline CDR1 and CDR2: MNHEY and SVGAGI. This CDR3 is built from 14 residues. With V trimmed by 2 bases and J by 3 bases, 4 bases remained unmatched. CDR3 residues: CASSYADRHYEQYF. The DNA for the CDR3 is TGTGCCAGCAGTTACGCGGACAGGCACTACGAGCAGTACTTC.

The table lists this clonotype with many counts. The chain combines TRBV19 with TRBJ1-1, with TRBD1 matching over 7 bases. This CDR3 has 14 amino acids. V trimming: 5 bases; J trimming: 3 bases; junction bases outside the gene matches: 6. Looked up from germline, CDR1 is LNHDA and CDR2 is SQIVND (reference sequence). This CDR3 reads CASSPRQGYTEAFF. DNA for the CDR3: TGTGCCAGTAGTCCTCGACAGGGCTACACTGAAGCTTTCTTT. Looking up the rest from reference TRBV19 and TRBJ1-1 gives the full variable domain: DGGITQSPKYLFRKEGQNVTLSCEQNLNHDAMYWYRQDPGQGLRLIYYSQIVNDFQKGDIAEGYSVSREKKESFPLTVTSAQKNPTAFYLCASSPRQGYTEAFFGQGTRLTVV.

This clonotype has a count of ten or more. The chain employs TRBV5-5 and TRBJ1-2; possibly TRBD1 for D (6 bases). Germline V gene sequence: CDR1 SGHKS, CDR2 YYEKEE (reference sequence). V shed 4 bases and J shed 3 bases, with 13 bases lying between them. The CDR3 has 14 residues. The CDR3 protein is CASSLPGVHYGYTF. The CDR3 bases are TGTGCCAGCAGCCTACCAGGGGTGCACTATGGCTACACCTTC.

This clonotype has a count of ten or more. This chain joins TRBV20-1 and TRBJ2-7; TRBD2 matches 10 bases. J gave up 8 bases and V 3 bases, and 22 bases lay outside the gene matches. CDR1 and CDR2 (germline): DFQATT, SNEGSKA (reference sequence). The CDR3 extends over 18 amino acids. The CDR3 protein is CSASPPAGPVSGRWKQYF. DNA for the CDR3: TGCAGTGCTAGTCCCCCTGCCGGCCCGGTTAGCGGGAGGTGGAAGCAGTACTTC.

V and J are TRBV11-2 and TRBJ2-7; weak D call: TRBD1 (6 bases). Germline V gene data show CDR1 as SGHAT and CDR2 as FQNNGV. V lost 0 bases to trimming and J lost 1 base, with 10 bases between them. This CDR3 comprises 15 residues. Written as DNA, the CDR3 is TGTGCCAGCAGCTTAGATAACAGGGAGTCCTACGAGCAGTACTTC. Its translation: CASSLDNRESYEQYF.

CDR3 sequence reads: CATILGSHSYEQYF. The CDR3 bases are TGTGCCACCATCCTGGGCAGCCACTCCTACGAGCAGTACTTC. The rearrangement joins TRBV28 to TRBJ2-7; D is undetermined. There are 14 residues in the CDR3. V was shortened by 10 bases and J by 0 bases, with 16 bases between the two germline ends. Germline CDR1 reads MDHEN; CDR2 reads SYDVKM.

The rearrangement links TRBV25-1 to TRBJ2-3, with TRBD1 matching 10 bases. Germline CDR1 is MGHDK and CDR2 is SYGVNS. This CDR3 is built from 16 residues. Trimming cost V 6 bases and J 0 bases; bases outside gene matches: 6. The CDR3 nucleotides read TGTGCCAGCAGCCCGGGACAGGGGTCTAGCACAGATACGCAGTATTTT. It yields the protein CASSPGQGSSTDTQYF.

V usage is TRBV30 and J usage is TRBJ1-1, with D unclear. The CDR3 length is 13 residues. Germline V gene sequence: CDR1 GTSNPN, CDR2 SVGIG (reference sequence). Trimming took off 0 bases at V and 1 base at J, with 6 bases between the two ends. The CDR3 reads CAWSVNWNTEAFF. Written as DNA, the CDR3 is TGTGCCTGGAGTGTAAACTGGAACACTGAAGCTTTCTTT. Together with reference TRBV30 and TRBJ1-1, the CDR3 gives the full variable domain: SQTIHQWPATLVQPVGSPLSLECTVEGTSNPNLYWYRQAAGRGLQLLFYSVGIGQISSEVPQNLSASRPQDRQFILSSKKLLLSDSGFYLCAWSVNWNTEAFFGQGTRLTVV.

The V gene is TRBV7-9, the J gene TRBJ2-7; unclear D gene. The CDR3 loop spans 17 amino acids. V lost 1 base and J lost 0, with 16 bases in between. Germline CDR1 is SEHNR and CDR2 is FQNEAQ (reference sequence). CDR3 DNA sequence: TGTGCCAGCAGCTTAGAGCTCGCGGACGGGCTCTCCTACGAGCAGTACTTC. Translated: CASSLELADGLSYEQYF.